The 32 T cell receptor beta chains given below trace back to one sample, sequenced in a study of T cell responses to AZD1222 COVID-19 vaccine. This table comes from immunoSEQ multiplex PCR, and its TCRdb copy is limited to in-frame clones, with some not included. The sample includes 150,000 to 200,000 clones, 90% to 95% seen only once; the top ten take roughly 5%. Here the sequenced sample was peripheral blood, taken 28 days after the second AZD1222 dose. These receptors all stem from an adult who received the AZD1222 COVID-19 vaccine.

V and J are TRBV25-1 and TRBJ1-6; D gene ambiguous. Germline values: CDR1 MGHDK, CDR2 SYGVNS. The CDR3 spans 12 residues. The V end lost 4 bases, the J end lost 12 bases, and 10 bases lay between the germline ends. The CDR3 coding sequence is TGTGCCAGCAGTGCGGGTTGGGGACCCCTCCACTTT. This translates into CASSAGWGPLHF.

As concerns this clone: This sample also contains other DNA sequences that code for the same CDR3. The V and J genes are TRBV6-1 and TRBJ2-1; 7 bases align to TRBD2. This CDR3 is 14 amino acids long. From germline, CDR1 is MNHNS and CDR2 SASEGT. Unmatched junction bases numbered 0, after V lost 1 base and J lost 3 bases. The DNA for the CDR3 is TGTGCCAGCAGTGAAGTAGCGGGCTACAATGAGCAGTTCTTC. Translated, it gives CASSEVAGYNEQFF.

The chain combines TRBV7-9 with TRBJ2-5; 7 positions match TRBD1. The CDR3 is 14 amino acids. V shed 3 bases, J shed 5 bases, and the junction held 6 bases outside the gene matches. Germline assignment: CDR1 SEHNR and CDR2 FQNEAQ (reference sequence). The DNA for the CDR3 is TGTGCCAGCAGCTTTCAGACAGGGCGGGAGACCCAGTACTTC. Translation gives CASSFQTGRETQYF.

CDR3 loop: CASSYSRGGPDGYTF. For the CDR3, the DNA is TGTGCCAGCAGTTACTCTAGAGGGGGCCCCGATGGCTACACCTTC. The chain uses TRBV6-5 and TRBJ1-2; 7 bases match TRBD1. Per germline, CDR1 MNHEY and CDR2 SVGAGI. V gave up 0 bases and J gave up 6 bases; unmatched junction bases: 7. The CDR3 is 15 residues long.

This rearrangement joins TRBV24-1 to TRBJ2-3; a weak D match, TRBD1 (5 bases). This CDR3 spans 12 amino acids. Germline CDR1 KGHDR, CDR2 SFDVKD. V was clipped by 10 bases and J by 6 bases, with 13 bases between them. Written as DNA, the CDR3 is TGTGCCACAAAAGGCAGGGTGGATACGCAGTATTTT. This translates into CATKGRVDTQYF.

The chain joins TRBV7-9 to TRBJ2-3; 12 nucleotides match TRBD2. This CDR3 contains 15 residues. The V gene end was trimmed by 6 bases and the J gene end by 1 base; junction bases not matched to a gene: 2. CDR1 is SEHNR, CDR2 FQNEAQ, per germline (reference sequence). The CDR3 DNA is TGTGCCAGCAGTTGGACTAGCGGGGGCACAGATACGCAGTATTTT. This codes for CASSWTSGGTDTQYF.

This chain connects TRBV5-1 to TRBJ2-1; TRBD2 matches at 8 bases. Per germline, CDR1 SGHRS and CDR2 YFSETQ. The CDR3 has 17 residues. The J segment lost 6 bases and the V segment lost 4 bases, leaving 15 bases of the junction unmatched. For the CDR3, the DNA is TGCGCCAGCAGCCCATCCCCCGGGACTAGGGATCGCAATGAGCAGTTCTTC. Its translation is CASSPSPGTRDRNEQFF. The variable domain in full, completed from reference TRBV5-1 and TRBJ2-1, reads KAGVTQTPRYLIKTRGQQVTLSCSPISGHRSVSWYQQTPGQGLQFLFEYFSETQRNKGNFPGRFSGRQFSNSRSEMNVSTLELGDSALYLCASSPSPGTRDRNEQFFGPGTRLTVL.

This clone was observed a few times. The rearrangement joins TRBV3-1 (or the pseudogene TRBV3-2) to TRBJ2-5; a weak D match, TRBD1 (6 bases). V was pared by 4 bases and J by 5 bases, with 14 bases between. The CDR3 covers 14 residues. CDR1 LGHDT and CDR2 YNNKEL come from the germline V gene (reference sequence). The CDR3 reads CASSPTQGFETQYF. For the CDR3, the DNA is TGTGCCAGCAGCCCGACACAGGGATTCGAGACCCAGTACTTC.

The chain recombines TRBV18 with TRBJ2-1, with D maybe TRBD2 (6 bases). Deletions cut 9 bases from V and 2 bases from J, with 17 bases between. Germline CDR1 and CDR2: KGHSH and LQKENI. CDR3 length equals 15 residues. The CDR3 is CASSILAGPYNEQFF. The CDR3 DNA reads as TGTGCCAGTTCGATATTGGCGGGACCCTACAATGAGCAGTTCTTC.

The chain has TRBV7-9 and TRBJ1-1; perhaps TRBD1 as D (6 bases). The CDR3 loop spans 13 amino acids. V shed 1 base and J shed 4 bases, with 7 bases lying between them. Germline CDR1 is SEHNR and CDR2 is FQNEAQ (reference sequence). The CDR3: CASSLGGLTEAFF. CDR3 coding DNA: TGTGCCAGCAGCTTAGGGGGGCTCACTGAAGCTTTCTTT.

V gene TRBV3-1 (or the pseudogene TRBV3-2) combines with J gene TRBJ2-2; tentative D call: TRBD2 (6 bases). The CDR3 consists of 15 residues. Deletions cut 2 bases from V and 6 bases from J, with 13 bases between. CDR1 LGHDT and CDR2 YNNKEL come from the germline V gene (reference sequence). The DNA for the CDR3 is TGTGCCAGCAGCCAACGACTAGGTGTGGCCGGGGAGCTGTTTTTT. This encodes CASSQRLGVAGELFF.

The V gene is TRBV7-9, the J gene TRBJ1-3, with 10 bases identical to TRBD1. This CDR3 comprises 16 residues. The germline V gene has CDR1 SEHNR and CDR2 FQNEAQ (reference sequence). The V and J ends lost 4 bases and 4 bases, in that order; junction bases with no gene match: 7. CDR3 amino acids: CASSYRGQGSGNTIYF. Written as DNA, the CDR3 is TGTGCCAGCAGCTACAGGGGACAGGGGTCGGGAAACACCATATATTTT.

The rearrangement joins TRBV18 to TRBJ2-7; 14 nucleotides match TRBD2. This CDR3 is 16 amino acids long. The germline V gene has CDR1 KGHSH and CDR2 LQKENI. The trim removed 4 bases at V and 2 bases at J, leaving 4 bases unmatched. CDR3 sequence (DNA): TGTGCCAGCTCACGGGGACTAGCGGGGGAGGCCTACGAGCAGTACTTC. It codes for CASSRGLAGEAYEQYF.

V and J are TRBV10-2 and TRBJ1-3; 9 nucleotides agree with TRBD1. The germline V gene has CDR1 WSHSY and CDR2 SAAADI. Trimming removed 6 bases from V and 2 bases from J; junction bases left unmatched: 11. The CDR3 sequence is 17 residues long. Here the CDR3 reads CASSDQTGGLPGNTIYF. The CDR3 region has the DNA TGCGCCAGCAGCGACCAGACAGGGGGTCTGCCTGGAAACACCATATATTTT.

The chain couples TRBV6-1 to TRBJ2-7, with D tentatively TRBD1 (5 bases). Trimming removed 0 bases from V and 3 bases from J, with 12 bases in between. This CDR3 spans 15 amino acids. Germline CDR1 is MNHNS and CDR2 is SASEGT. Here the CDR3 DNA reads TGTGCCAGCAGTGAAGCGCAGGGCTTTTACTACGAGCAGTACTTC. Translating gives CASSEAQGFYYEQYF.

CDR3 DNA: TGTGCCAGTAGTAATTTTGGGGGAGAGGGCGGGGAGCTGTTTTTT. Its translation is CASSNFGGEGGELFF. The chain carries TRBV19 and TRBJ2-2, with D perhaps assigned TRBD1 or TRBD2 (5 bases each). V was trimmed by 4 bases and J by 7 bases, leaving 16 bases between them. CDR3 length: 15 residues. Germline assignment: CDR1 LNHDA and CDR2 SQIVND (reference sequence).

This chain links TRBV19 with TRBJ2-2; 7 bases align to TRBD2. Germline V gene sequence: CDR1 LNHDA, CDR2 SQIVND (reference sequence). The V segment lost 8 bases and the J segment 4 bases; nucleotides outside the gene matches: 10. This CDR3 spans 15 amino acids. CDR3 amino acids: CASAWGGRGTGELFF. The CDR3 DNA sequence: TGTGCCAGTGCTTGGGGCGGGAGAGGCACCGGGGAGCTGTTTTTT.

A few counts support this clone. In DNA, the CDR3 is TGTGCCAGCTCACCACAAGGGCGGGTAACGGATTCACCCCTCCACTTT. Protein sequence: CASSPQGRVTDSPLHF. V and J are TRBV18 and TRBJ1-6, with D unresolved. Germline V gene data show CDR1 as KGHSH and CDR2 as LQKENI. The CDR3 totals 16 residues. Between the trimmed V and J ends, which lost 1 base and 8 bases, there was a span of 15 bases. Full variable domain (rest looked up from reference TRBV18 and TRBJ1-6): NAGVMQNPRHLVRRRGQEARLRCSPMKGHSHVYWYRQLPEEGLKFMVYLQKENIIDESGMPKERFSAEFPKEGPSILRIQQVVRGDSAAYFCASSPQGRVTDSPLHFGNGTRLTVT.

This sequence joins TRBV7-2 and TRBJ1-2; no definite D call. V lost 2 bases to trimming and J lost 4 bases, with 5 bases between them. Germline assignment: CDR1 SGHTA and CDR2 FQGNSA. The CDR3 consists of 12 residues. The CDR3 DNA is TGTGCCAGCAGCTTAATGGGCTATGGCTACACCTTC. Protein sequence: CASSLMGYGYTF.

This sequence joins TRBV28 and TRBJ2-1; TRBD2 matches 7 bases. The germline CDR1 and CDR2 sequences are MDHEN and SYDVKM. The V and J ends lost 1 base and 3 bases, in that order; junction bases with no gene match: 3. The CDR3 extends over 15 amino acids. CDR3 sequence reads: CASSLLLANYNEQFF. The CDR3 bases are TGTGCCAGCAGTTTATTACTAGCGAACTACAATGAGCAGTTCTTC.

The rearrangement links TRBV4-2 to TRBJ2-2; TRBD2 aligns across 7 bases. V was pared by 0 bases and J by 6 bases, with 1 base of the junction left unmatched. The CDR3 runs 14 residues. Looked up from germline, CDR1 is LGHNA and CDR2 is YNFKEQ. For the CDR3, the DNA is TGTGCCAGCAGCCAAGATCGGGGGGCCGGGGAGCTGTTTTTT. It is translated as CASSQDRGAGELFF.

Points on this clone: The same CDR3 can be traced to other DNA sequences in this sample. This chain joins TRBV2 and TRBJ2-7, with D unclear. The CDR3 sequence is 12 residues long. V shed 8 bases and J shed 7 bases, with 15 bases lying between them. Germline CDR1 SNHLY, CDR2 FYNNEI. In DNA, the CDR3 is TGTGCCAGCTCGGACCGAGGAAATGAGCAGTACTTC. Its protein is CASSDRGNEQYF. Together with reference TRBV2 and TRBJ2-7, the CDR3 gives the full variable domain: EPEVTQTPSHQVTQMGQEVILRCVPISNHLYFYWYRQILGQKVEFLVSFYNNEISEKSEIFDDQFSVERPDGSNFTLKIRSTKLEDSAMYFCASSDRGNEQYFGPGTRLTVT.

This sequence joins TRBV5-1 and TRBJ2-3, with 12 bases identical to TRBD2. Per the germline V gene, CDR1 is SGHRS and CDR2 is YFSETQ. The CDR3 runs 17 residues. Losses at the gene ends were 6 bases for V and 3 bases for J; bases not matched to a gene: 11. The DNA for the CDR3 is TGCGCCAGCAACAACATACTAGCGGGAGGTAGAACAGATACGCAGTATTTT. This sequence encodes CASNNILAGGRTDTQYF.

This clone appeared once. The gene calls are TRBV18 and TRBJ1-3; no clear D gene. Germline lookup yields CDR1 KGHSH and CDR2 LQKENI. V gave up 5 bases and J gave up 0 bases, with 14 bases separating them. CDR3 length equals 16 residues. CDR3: CASSAGWKASGNTIYF. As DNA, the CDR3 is TGTGCCAGCTCAGCAGGCTGGAAAGCCTCTGGAAACACCATATATTTT.

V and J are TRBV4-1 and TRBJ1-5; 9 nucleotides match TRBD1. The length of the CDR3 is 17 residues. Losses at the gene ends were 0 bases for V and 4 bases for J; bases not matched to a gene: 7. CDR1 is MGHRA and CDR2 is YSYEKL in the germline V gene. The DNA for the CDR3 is TGCGCCAGCAGCCAAGATCGACTCGGGACAGGGAATCAGCCCCAGCATTTT. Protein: CASSQDRLGTGNQPQHF.

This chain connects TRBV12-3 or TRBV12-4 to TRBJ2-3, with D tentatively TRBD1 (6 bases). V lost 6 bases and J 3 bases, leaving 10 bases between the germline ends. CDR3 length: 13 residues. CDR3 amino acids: CASSLTGTDTQYF. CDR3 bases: TGTGCCAGCAGCTTAACAGGGACAGATACGCAGTATTTT.

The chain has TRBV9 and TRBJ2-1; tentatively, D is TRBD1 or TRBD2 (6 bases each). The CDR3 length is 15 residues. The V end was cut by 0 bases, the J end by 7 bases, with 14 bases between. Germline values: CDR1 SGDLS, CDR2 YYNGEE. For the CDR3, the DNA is TGTGCCAGCAGCGTAGAAGAGGGGGGCAGAAATGAGCAGTTCTTC. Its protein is CASSVEEGGRNEQFF.

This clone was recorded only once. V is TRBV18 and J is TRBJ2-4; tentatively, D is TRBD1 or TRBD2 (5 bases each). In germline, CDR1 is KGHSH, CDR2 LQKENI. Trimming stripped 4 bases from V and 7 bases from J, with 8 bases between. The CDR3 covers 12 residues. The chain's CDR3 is CASSRDGNIQYF. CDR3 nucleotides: TGTGCCAGCTCACGGGACGGGAACATTCAGTACTTC.

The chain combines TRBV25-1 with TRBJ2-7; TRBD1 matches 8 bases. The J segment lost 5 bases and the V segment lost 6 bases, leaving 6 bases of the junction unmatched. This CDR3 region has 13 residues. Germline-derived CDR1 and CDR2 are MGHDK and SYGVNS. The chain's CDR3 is CASSRAGGHEQYF. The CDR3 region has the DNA TGTGCCAGCAGCCGCGCAGGGGGCCACGAGCAGTACTTC.

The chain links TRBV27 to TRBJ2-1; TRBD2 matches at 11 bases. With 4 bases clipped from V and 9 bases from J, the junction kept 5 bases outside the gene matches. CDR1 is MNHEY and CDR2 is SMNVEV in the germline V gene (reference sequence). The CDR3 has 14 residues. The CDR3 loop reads CASSSLAGGLEQFF. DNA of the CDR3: TGTGCCAGCAGTTCGTTAGCGGGAGGGCTTGAGCAGTTCTTC.

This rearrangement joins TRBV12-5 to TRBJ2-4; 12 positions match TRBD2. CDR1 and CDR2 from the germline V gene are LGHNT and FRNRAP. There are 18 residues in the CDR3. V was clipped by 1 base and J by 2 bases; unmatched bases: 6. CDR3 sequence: CASGLDLLAGGTKNIQYF. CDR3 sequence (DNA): TGTGCTAGTGGTTTGGATCTCCTAGCGGGAGGGACCAAAAACATTCAGTACTTC.

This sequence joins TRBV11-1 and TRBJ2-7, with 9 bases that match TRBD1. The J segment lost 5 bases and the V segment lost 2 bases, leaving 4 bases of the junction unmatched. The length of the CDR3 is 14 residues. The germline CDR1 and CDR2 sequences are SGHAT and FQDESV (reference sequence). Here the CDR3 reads CASSLYTGGNEQYF. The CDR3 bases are TGTGCCAGCAGCTTATACACAGGGGGCAACGAGCAGTACTTC.